This T cell receptor beta chain was recovered during a study of CD8 T cells in ankylosing spondylitis. Findings of the study overall: Characteristic of ankylosing spondylitis blood, it appeared, was a TCR beta motif comprising eight highly homologous variants. In synovial fluid and blood from reactive arthritis, some motif variants were previously reported.

TCRdb redid the calling of the 5' RACE reads with MiXCR, one entry per CDR3 protein. The data contain approximately 110,000 distinct CDR3 sequences, less than 25% of them singletons. Regarding this clonotype: Its antigen is not known.

This CDR3 is 17 amino acids long. Trimming cost V 3 bases and J 4 bases; bases outside gene matches: 14. CDR1 MNHEY and CDR2 SVGAGI come from the germline V gene. The material sequenced was synovial fluid, either unsorted or a sorted T cell fraction (not recorded which). The receptor comes from a male donor with ankylosing spondylitis. The chain has TRBV6-5 and TRBJ2-7, with 8 positions matching TRBD2. This CDR3 is CASSYGVSGNTVYEQYV. As DNA, the CDR3 is TGTGCCAGCAGTTATGGGGTTAGCGGGAATACCGTGTACGAGCAGTACGTC.